This TCR beta chain came from a study of OX40 agonist ivuxolimab in advanced cancers. This table comes from immunoSEQ multiplex PCR, and its TCRdb copy is limited to in-frame clones, with some not included. The sample lists about 66,000 clones, 91% occurring once. Germline V lookup: CDR1 KGHSH, CDR2 LQKENI. V dropped 1 base and J dropped 4 bases, with 8 bases sitting between them. The CDR3 consists of 14 residues. The rearrangement links TRBV18 to TRBJ1-5; no reliable D call. This clonotype was obtained from an adult with an advanced solid tumor such as melanoma, head and neck, liver or kidney cancer. The input for sequencing was CD4+ or CD8+ T cells sorted from blood, taken in a trial of the OX40 agonist ivuxolimab. The CDR3 sequence is CASSPRDGNQPQHF. In DNA, the CDR3 is TGTGCCAGCTCACCACGTGACGGGAATCAGCCCCAGCATTTT.